This T cell receptor (beta chain) was sequenced during a study of T-cell reconstitution after alpha-beta-depleted transplantation in children. In the case of this clonotype: Its specificity is unknown.

The CDR3 covers 21 residues. The V and J ends lost 2 bases and 0 bases respectively, with 25 bases between them. Germline assignment: CDR1 MNHEY and CDR2 SVGEGT. Unique molecular identifiers were incorporated during preparation of the TCRbeta library. MiXCR, run by TCRdb on the PCR reads, gives a single entry per CDR3 protein. The table has some 550,000 distinct CDR3 sequences, more than 20% seen once. Study-wide findings and caveats: About two months after transplant, alpha-beta T cells reportedly came from several hundred expanded graft clones.

The chain joins TRBV6-2 or TRBV6-3 to TRBJ2-2; D may be TRBD2 (6 bases). Material: PBMCs, mostly from graft donor cells, obtained 360 days after TCRalphabeta/CD19-depleted stem cell transplant. The TCR was taken from a boy in the first two years of life who had a stem cell transplant for acute myeloid leukemia, so the T cells may come from the graft donor. CDR3 sequence: CASSYAFPGGVNLANTGELFF. The CDR3 coding sequence is TGTGCCAGCAGTTACGCCTTTCCCGGGGGTGTGAACCTAGCGAACACCGGGGAGCTGTTTTTT.